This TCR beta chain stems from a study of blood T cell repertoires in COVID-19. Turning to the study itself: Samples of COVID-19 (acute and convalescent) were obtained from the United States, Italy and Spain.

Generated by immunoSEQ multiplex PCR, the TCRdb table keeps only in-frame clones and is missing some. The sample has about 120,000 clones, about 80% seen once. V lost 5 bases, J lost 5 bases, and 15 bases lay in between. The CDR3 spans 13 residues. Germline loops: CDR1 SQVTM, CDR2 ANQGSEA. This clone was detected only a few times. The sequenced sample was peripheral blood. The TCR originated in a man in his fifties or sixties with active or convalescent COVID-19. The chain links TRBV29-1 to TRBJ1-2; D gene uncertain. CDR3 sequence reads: CSVLGESSYGYTF. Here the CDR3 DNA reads TGCAGCGTTCTCGGGGAAAGCTCGTATGGCTACACCTTC.